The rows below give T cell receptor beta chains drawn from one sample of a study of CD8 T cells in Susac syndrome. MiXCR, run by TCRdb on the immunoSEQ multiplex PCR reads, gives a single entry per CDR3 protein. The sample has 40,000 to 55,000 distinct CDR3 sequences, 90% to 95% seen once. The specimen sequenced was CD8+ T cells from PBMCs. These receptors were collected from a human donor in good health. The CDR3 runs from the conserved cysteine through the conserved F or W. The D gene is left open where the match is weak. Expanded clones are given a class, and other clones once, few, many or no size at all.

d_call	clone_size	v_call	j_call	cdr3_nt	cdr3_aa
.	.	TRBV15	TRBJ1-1	TGTGCCACCAGCACCCCTGCAGGGTTCAAGATGAACACTGAAGCTTTCTTT	CATSTPAGFKMNTEAFF
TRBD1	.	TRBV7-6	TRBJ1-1	TGTGCCAGCAGCCGACGACAGGGGAACACTGAAGCTTTCTTT	CASSRRQGNTEAFF
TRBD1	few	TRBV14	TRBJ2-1	TGTGCCAGCAGCCGCTCCGGGACAGGGGGTTTCAATGAGCAGTTCTTC	CASSRSGTGGFNEQFF
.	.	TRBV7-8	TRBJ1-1	TGTGCCAGCACCTACGGGGGAAACACTGAAGCTTTCTTT	CASTYGGNTEAFF
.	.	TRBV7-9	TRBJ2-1	TGTGCCAGCAGCTTAGCTTTGGGGGGGCCCGTGGTACGCGATGAGCAGTTCTTC	CASSLALGGPVVRDEQFF
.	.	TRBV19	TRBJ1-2	TGTGCCAGTAGTATGGACGGGACTCTCCAACGCCTCTATGGCTACACCTTC	CASSMDGTLQRLYGYTF
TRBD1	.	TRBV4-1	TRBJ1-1	TGCGCCAGCAGCCCCGTGACAGGGGAAGGGACTGAAGCTTTCTTT	CASSPVTGEGTEAFF
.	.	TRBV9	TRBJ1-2	TGTGCCAGCAGCGCGGGGGACCGACAGGACGGAGGCTATGGCTACACCTTC	CASSAGDRQDGGYGYTF
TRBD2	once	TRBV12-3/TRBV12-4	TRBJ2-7	TGTGCCAGCAGTTTTACTAGCGGGAGTATAGACGAGCAGTACTTC	CASSFTSGSIDEQYF
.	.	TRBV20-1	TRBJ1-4	TGCAGTGCCGCCGATAATAATGAAAAACTGTTTTTT	CSAADNNEKLFF
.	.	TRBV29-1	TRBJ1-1	TGCAGCGTTCCTGGACAGCACGGAGCTTTCTTT	CSVPGQHGAFF
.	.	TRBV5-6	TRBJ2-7	TGTGCCAGCAGCTTGGGAGCAAGTGAGCAGTACTTC	CASSLGASEQYF
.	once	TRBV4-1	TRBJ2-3	TGCGCCAGCAGCCAGCTAGCAGGTTCAGATACGCAGTATTTT	CASSQLAGSDTQYF
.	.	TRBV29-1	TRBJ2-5	TGCAGCCCGTATATGTTCTGGAATTTTCAAGAGACCCAGTACTTC	CSPYMFWNFQETQYF
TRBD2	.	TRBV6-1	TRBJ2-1	TGTGCCAGCAGTGAGTTGTCGGGAGGAGGTAATGAGCAGTTCTTC	CASSELSGGGNEQFF
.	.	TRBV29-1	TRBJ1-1	TGCAGCGTTTATAACACCCTCGGGACAGAAGCTTTCTTT	CSVYNTLGTEAFF
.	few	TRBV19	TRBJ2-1	TGTGCCAGCCAGGGGAGGGGGCTGAGGGATGAGCAGTTCTTC	CASQGRGLRDEQFF
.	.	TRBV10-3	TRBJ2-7	TGTGCCATCAGTGAACCGTCCCGGACTACCCAACCCTACGAGCAGTACTTC	CAISEPSRTTQPYEQYF
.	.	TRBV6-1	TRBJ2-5	TGTGCCAGCAGCTCGGGAGAGACCCAGTACTTC	CASSSGETQYF
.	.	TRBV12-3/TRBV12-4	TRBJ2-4	TGTGCCAGCAGTTTAGGGGCACTAGCCAAAAACATTCAGTACTTC	CASSLGALAKNIQYF
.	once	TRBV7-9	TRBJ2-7	TGTGCCAGCAGCTTAGGGTCGGGGTTCTCCTACGAGCAGTACTTC	CASSLGSGFSYEQYF
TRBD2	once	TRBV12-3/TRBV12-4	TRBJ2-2	TGTGCCAGCTGGGGTCCGGGACTAGGAGGGACCGGGGAGCTGTTTTTT	CASWGPGLGGTGELFF
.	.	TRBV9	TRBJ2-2	TGTGCCAGCAGCGGCACCGGGACACTACATAACACCGGGGAGCTGTTTTTT	CASSGTGTLHNTGELFF
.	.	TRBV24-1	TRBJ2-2	TGTGCCACCAGTGATTTCAGGACCCCCGGGGAGCTGTTTTTT	CATSDFRTPGELFF
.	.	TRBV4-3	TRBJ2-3	TGCGCCAGCAGCCATATAATCGGGGGGCTGCCAGATACGCAGTATTTT	CASSHIIGGLPDTQYF
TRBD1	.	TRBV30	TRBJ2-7	TGTGCCTACCGGATAAAGGACAGGACTTACGAGCAGTACTTC	CAYRIKDRTYEQYF
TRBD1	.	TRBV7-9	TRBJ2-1	TGTGCCAGCAGTGATACCGGGACAGGCTCCTACAATGAGCAGTTCTTC	CASSDTGTGSYNEQFF
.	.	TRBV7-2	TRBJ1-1	TGTGCCAGCAGCTTAGAGGGTGCCACTGAAGCTTTCTTT	CASSLEGATEAFF
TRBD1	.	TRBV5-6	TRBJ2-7	TGTGCCAGCAGCGACCGGGACAGGTTCTACGAGCAGTACTTC	CASSDRDRFYEQYF
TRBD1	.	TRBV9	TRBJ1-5	TGTGCCAGCAGCGTAGTATCAAGGGACAGGGCTAGACAGCCCCAGCATTTT	CASSVVSRDRARQPQHF
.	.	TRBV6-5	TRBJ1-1	TGTGCCAGCAGTTACTCTACAGAGAACACTGAAGCTTTCTTT	CASSYSTENTEAFF
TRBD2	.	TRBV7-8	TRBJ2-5	TGTGCCAGCAGCTTAGCTCTAGCGGGAGGACTACTATGGGGGACCCAGTACTTC	CASSLALAGGLLWGTQYF
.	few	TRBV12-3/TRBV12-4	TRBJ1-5	TGTGCCAGCAGTTTCGGTCCGAGCAATCAGCCCCAGCATTTT	CASSFGPSNQPQHF
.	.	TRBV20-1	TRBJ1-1	TGCAGTGCTAGAGCCTCTTCACTTCACTCGGGCACTGAAGCTTTCTTT	CSARASSLHSGTEAFF
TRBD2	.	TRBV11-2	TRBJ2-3	TGTGCCAGCAGCTTTGGGACTAGCGGTTTCACAGATACGCAGTATTTT	CASSFGTSGFTDTQYF
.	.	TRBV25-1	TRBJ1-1	TGTGCCAGCAGGAGACTGAACACTGAAGCTTTCTTT	CASRRLNTEAFF
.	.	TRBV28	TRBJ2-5	TGTGCCAGCAGTCCCGGGACCTTCAAGGGAGAGACCCAGTACTTC	CASSPGTFKGETQYF
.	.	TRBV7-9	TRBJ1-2	TGTGCCAGCAGCTTAGCGGGGAGTCGGAACTATGGCTACACCTTC	CASSLAGSRNYGYTF
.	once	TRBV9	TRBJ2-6	TGTGCCAGCAGCGTTATATCCAGCTCTGGGGCCAACGTCCTGACTTTC	CASSVISSSGANVLTF
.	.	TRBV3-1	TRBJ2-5	TGTGCCAGCAGCCAGGGACCACTCCAAGAGACCCAGTACTTC	CASSQGPLQETQYF
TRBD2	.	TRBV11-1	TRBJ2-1	TGTGCCAGCAGCTTAACCTCGAGTAGCGGGAATCTAGGTCTACGCAATGAGCAGTTCTTC	CASSLTSSSGNLGLRNEQFF
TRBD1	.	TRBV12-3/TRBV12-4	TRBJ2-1	TGTGCCAGCAGTTATAATCCGGGACAGGTCGCAAATGAGCAGTTCTTC	CASSYNPGQVANEQFF
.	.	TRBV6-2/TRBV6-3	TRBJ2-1	TGTGCCAGCAGTTACTCGCGCGGGAACTACAATGAGCAGTTCTTC	CASSYSRGNYNEQFF
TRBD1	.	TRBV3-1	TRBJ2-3	TGTGCCAGCAGCCTACTAACAGGGGTCGTCGCCGATACGCAGTATTTT	CASSLLTGVVADTQYF
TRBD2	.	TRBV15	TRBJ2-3	TGTGCCACCAGCAGAGAAGGGACTAGCGGGAGGATAGATACGCAGTATTTT	CATSREGTSGRIDTQYF
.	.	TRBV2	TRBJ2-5	TGTGCCAGCAGTGACGGACGGGAGTACCAAGAGACCCAGTACTTC	CASSDGREYQETQYF
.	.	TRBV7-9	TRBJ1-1	TGTGCCAGCAGCGTGGGACCGGGACTTGGGGCGAACACTGAAGCTTTCTTT	CASSVGPGLGANTEAFF
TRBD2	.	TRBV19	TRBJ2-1	TGTGCCGTGAGCGGGAGAGGGTCGAATGAGCAGTTCTTC	CAVSGRGSNEQFF
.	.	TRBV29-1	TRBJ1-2	TGCAGCGTTGAAGTGACAGGAAACTATGGCTACACCTTC	CSVEVTGNYGYTF
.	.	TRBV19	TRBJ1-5	TGTGCCAGTAGGCAGGGCCCGGAAACCAATCAGCCCCAGCATTTT	CASRQGPETNQPQHF
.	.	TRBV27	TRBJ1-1	TGTGCCAGCAGCCGAGGAGGGGGCACTGAAGCTTTCTTT	CASSRGGGTEAFF
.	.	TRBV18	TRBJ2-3	TGTGCCAGCTCACCTTCGGACGCTTCGTTTGGGAGCACAGATACGCAGTATTTT	CASSPSDASFGSTDTQYF
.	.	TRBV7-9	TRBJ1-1	TGTGCCAGCAGCTTAGTGGCGGGGAACACTGAAGCTTTCTTT	CASSLVAGNTEAFF
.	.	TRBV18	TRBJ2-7	TGTGCCAGCTCACCAAAAAGGACAGCCTTAACCTACGAGCAGTACTTC	CASSPKRTALTYEQYF
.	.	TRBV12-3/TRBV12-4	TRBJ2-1	TGTGCCAGCAGTTTGGAGAGCTCCTACAATGAGCAGTTCTTC	CASSLESSYNEQFF